This TCR beta chain was documented in a study of regulatory T cells in long-lasting Graves disease. Combining iRepertoire HTBI primers with Arm-PCR of CDR3 regions, the authors built TCR beta libraries. TCRdb reprocessed the multiplex PCR reads via MiXCR and lists one record per CDR3 protein. The table includes roughly 610,000 distinct CDR3 sequences, about 16% detected once. As for time point: newly diagnosed GD, antithyroid drugs for less than 3 months. Extracted RNA from PBMCs served as the source of the TCR library. Peripheral blood, at 8 to 9.5 milliliters, went into EDTA tubes. V was pared by 4 bases and J by 4 bases, with 8 bases of the junction left unmatched. Germline V gene data show CDR1 as SGHRS and CDR2 as YFSETQ. The length of the CDR3 is 15 residues. Of note for this clonotype: What it recognizes is unknown.

Overall study findings and caveats: Persistent disease preferred TRBV28, TRBJ1-2 and TRBJ2-5. Only peripheral blood was studied, not thyroid tissue.

This same sample was also taken into another study, of T cells in Graves' hyperthyroidism and ophthalmopathy. Turning to that study: A set of HTBI primers served as the primers for a first-round RT-PCR of the TCR CDR3.

The sample consisted of peripheral blood mononuclear cells (PBMCs), taken at new diagnosis, from a patient treated with antithyroid drugs. This chain connects TRBV5-1 to TRBJ1-2; TRBD1 matches at 9 bases. The sequence came from a man aged 18 to 30 with Graves disease. The CDR3 reads CASSPGTGTFYGYTF. As DNA, the CDR3 is TGCGCCAGCAGCCCCGGGACAGGGACCTTCTATGGCTACACCTTC.